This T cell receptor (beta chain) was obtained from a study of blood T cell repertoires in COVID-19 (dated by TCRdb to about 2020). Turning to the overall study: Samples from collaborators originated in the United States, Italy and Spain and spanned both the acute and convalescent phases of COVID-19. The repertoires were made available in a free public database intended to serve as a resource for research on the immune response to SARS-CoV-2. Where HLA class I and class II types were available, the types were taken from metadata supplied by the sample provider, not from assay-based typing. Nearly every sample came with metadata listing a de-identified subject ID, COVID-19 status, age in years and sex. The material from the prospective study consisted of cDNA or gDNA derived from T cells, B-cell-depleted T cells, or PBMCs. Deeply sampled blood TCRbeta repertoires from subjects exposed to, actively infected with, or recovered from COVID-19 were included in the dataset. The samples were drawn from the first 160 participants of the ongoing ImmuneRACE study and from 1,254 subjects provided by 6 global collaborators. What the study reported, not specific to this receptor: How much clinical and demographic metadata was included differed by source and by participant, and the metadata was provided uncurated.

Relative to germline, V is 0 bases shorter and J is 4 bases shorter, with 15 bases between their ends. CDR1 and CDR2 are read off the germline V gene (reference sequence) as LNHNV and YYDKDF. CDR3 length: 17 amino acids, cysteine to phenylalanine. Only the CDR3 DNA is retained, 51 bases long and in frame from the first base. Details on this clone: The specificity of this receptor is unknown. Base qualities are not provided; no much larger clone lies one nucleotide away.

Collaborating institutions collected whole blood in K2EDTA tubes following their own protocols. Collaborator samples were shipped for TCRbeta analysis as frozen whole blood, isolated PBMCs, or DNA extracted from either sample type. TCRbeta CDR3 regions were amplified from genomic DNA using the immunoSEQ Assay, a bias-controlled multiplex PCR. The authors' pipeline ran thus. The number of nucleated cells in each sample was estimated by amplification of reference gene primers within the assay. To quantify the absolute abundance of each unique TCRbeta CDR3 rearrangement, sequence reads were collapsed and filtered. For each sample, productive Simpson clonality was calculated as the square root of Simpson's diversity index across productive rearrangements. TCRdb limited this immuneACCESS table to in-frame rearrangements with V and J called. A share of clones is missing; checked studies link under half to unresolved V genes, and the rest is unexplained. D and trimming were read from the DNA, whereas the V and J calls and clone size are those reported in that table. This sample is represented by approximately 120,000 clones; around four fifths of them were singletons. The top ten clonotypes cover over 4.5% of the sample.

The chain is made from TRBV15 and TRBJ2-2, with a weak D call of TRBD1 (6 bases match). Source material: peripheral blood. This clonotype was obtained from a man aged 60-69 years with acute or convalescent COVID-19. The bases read TGTGCCACCAGCAGAGATCGACGGCAGGGGATCACCGGGGAGCTGTTTTTT. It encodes CATSRDRRQGITGELFF.